Listed below are T cell receptor beta chains from one sample, sequenced in a study of glioma-infiltrating T cells. TCRdb reprocessed the multiplex PCR reads with MiXCR, giving one entry per CDR3 protein. The repertoire holds over 100,000 distinct CDR3 sequences, less than 30% seen once, with around a third in the top ten. The sequencing sample was made of glioma tissue, nonneoplastic brain tissue, or PBMCs (not recorded which). The receptors here all came from a human donor with low-grade glioma or glioblastoma, undergoing nonglioma brain surgery, or in good health (not recorded which). CDR3s leave out the opening cysteine and the closing phenylalanine or tryptophan. Each record gives: CDR3 length, V gene, J gene, CDR3 protein.

12,TRBV4-1,TRBJ1-5,ASSQGGWNQPQH
17,TRBV12-3/TRBV12-4,TRBJ2-3,ASSPGRGGASVSTDTQY
10,TRBV20-1,TRBJ1-1,RGLHGTGEAS
11,TRBV6-1,TRBJ2-7,ASLVAGVNEQY
10,TRBV19,TRBJ2-5,ASSMGPETQY
9,TRBV5-1,TRBJ2-1,ASSLSGWWF
11,TRBV24-1,TRBJ2-1,ATSGSGNNEQF
13,TRBV5-1,TRBJ1-1,ASSLASISGTEAF
13,TRBV18,TRBJ2-1,ASLPYAILYNEQF
13,TRBV15,TRBJ2-1,AASRASSGRIEQF
17,TRBV6-6,TRBJ2-3,ASSYSKLAGTSSTDTQY
13,TRBV12-3/TRBV12-4,TRBJ1-5,ASSHRGLSNQPQH
14,TRBV5-1,TRBJ2-3,ASQKGATSGTDTQY
12,TRBV18,TRBJ1-3,ASSLEGTGNTIY
10,TRBV7-7,TRBJ2-5,ASSLKGETQY
11,TRBV10-1,TRBJ1-2,ASSENRNHGYT
14,TRBV20-1,TRBJ2-3,SARDPLSGGTDTQY
11,TRBV29-1,TRBJ2-3,SVYADYTDTQY
12,TRBV4-3,TRBJ2-7,ASSLGTDSYEQY
15,TRBV19,TRBJ2-5,ASSIVPRGGQGETQY
12,TRBV29-1,TRBJ1-1,SVDGGGKNTEAF
12,TRBV18,TRBJ1-1,ASSLEWGTTEAF
14,TRBV15,TRBJ2-4,ATSSDVKRAKNIQY
18,TRBV4-1,TRBJ2-1,ASSRIHPPGTSPRWGEQF
11,TRBV19,TRBJ2-5,ASSITVEETQY
14,TRBV7-9,TRBJ2-5,ASSLGTSEIRETQY
11,TRBV29-1,TRBJ2-7,SVEVQSTYEQY
12,TRBV20-1,TRBJ1-2,SARAEFWYYGYT
12,TRBV7-9,TRBJ1-2,ASSRHGANYGYT
14,TRBV7-9,TRBJ1-1,ASSSLMGRADTEAF
10,TRBV20-1,TRBJ2-1,SAPDDVYEQF
16,TRBV4-1,TRBJ2-3,ASSQGPSLAYSTDTQY